This T cell receptor beta chain was found in a study of PD-1 blockade in classical Hodgkin lymphoma. Study results and limitations: Whoever responded completely had baseline diversity much like that seen in newly diagnosed patients. Relapsed/refractory patients reportedly had lower baseline diversity than newly diagnosed patients. CD4+ TCR diversity rose significantly by C4D1, and CD8+ TCR diversity did not.

On this clone itself: Its antigen is not known.

Time point described: cycle 4 day 1 (C4D1), after about 6 weeks of nivolumab. Autologous stem cell transplantation was followed by relapse in every patient, and brentuximab vedotin exposure varied. Libraries were prepared by immunoSEQ multiplex PCR; TCRdb keeps only in-frame clonotypes and omits some of them. The sample consists of more than 75,000 clones, around 93% of them appearing once. The TCR sequence derives from a human donor with classical Hodgkin lymphoma. The specimen was peripheral blood mononuclear cells (PBMCs), collected before the fourth cycle of nivolumab.

CDR3 loop: CASSPSGQGTGNTIYF. CDR3 sequence (DNA): TGTGCCAGCTCACCTTCAGGACAGGGTACTGGAAACACCATATATTTT. This chain links TRBV18 with TRBJ1-3, with TRBD1 identical over 8 bases. Germline trimming cut 3 bases from V and 2 bases from J; bases unmatched to any gene: 6. Germline V gives CDR1 KGHSH, CDR2 LQKENI. This CDR3 contains 16 residues.